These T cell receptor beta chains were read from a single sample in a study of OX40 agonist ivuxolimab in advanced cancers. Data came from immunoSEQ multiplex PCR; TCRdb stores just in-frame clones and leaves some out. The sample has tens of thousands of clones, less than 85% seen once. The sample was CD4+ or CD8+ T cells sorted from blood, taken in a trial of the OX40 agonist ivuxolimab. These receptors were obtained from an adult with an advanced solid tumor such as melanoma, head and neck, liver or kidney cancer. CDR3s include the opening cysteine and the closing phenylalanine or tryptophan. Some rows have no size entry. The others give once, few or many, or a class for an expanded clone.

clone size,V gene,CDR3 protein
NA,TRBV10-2,CASSPDTLSGNTIYF
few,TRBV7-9,CASSLPGEQFF
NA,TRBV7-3,CASSPGTVPGELFF
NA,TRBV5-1,CASGPPSDRIQETQYF
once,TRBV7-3,CASSSPDRGQETQYF
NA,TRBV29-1,CSVVRAPGNTIYF
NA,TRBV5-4,CASSLGLAGAYEQYF
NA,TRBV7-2,CASSSSAVNYGYTF
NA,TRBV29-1,CSVDVLTDTQYF
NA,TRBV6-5,CASSYPPRGARTEAFF
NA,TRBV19,CASSEILNTEAFF
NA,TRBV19,CASSIGPGTPSYNEQFF
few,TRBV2,CASSPPLGSPLHF
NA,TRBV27,CASSRWTGDHGANVLTF
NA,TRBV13,CASSGDQTPQHF
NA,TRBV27,CASTTTGGVYGYTF
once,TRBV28,CASSSTYEQYF
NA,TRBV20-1,CSAREGEGYTF
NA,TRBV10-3,CAISPSSETATDTQYF
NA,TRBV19,CASSPAGGYLNYGYTF
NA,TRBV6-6,CASSYSRAGARGAFF
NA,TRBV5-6,CASSNGQGNNSPLHF
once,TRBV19,CASSRIDRGDQETQYF
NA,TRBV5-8,CASSLSRVLFF
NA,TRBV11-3,CASSPQGLVTDTQYF
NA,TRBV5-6,CASSLDRPGSTDTQYF
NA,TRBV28,CASSRTGAGDGGNTIYF
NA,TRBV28,CASSLPGFREKLFF
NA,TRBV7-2,CASSLVGGADNEQFF
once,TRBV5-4,CASSQAELVNYGYTF